This T cell receptor (beta chain) originates from a study of T cell responses to AZD1222 COVID-19 vaccine. Looking at the study overall: Pooling was applied to second doses at about 4 or about 12 weeks. Findings and caveats of the study: Just six or seven AZD1222 recipients tested seropositive at baseline. Among vaccine-associated CD4 TCRs, coverage spanned spike, with dominance at 160-218 and 743-854. Elevations in Spike-specific TCR breadth and depth followed administration of two AZD1222 doses.

TCRdb's copy holds only in-frame clones and misses some; the assay was immunoSEQ multiplex PCR. The table lists about 100,000 clones, 80% to 95% of them singletons. Germline assignment: CDR1 SNHLY and CDR2 FYNNEI. The V gene lost 3 bases and the J gene lost 8 bases, with 14 bases spanning the gap. This CDR3 contains 14 residues. On this clone: Its antigen is not identified.

J is TRBJ2-1 and V is TRBV2, with D tentatively TRBD1 (6 bases). This sample comprised peripheral blood, obtained on day 0 of AZD1222 vaccination. This TCR was recovered from an adult in good health. The CDR3 coding sequence is TGTGCCAGCAGTGATGGGGGCATCGCCTATGAGCAGTTCTTC. Its protein is CASSDGGIAYEQFF.